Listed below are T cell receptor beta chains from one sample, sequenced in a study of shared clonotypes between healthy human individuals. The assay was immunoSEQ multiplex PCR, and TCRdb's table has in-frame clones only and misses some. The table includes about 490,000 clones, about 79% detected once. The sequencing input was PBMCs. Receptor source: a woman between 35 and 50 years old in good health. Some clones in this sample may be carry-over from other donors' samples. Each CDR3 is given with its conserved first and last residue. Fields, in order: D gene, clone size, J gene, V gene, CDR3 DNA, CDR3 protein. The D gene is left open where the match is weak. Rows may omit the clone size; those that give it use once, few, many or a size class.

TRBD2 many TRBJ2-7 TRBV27 TGTGCCAGCAGTTTCACCCCGTTAGCGGGAGGATTCCCCGAGCAGTACTTC CASSFTPLAGGFPEQYF
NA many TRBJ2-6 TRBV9 TGTGCCAGCAGCGAAGTTTCTGGGGCCAACGTCCTGACTTTC CASSEVSGANVLTF
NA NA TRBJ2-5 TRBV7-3 TGTGCCAGCAGCTTAAGAGGCACCCCCCAAGAGACCCAGTACTTC CASSLRGTPQETQYF
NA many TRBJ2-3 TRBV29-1 TGCAGCGTTGATCCTGGTTGGACGGGAAGCACAGATACGCAGTATTTT CSVDPGWTGSTDTQYF
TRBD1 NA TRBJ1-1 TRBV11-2 TGTGCCAGCAGCCCTATTACAGGGGGGACTGAAGCTTTCTTT CASSPITGGTEAFF
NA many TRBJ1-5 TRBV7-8 TGTGCCAGCAGCGCCATGTCCGGGAATCAGCCCCAGCATTTT CASSAMSGNQPQHF
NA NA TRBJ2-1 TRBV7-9 TGTGCCAGCAGCTTAATCGACTCCTACAATGAGCAGTTCTTC CASSLIDSYNEQFF
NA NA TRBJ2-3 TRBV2 TGTGCCAGCAGTCGAACAGCGCCGGCTGATACGCAGTATTTT CASSRTAPADTQYF
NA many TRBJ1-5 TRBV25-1 TGTGCCAGCAGGGGTGGAGAGGGGCAGCCCCAGCATTTT CASRGGEGQPQHF
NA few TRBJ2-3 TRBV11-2 TGTGCCAGCAGCTTAACTATTAACACAGATACGCAGTATTTT CASSLTINTDTQYF
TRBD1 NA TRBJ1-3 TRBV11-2 TGTGCCAGCTCGAGGACAGGGGGCTTCTTGACTGGAAACACCATATATTTT CASSRTGGFLTGNTIYF
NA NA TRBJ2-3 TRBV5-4 TGTGCCAGCAGCCGGCAATCGGATACGCAGTATTTT CASSRQSDTQYF
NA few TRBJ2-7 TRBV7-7 TGTGCCAGCAGCTTAAGCGGTTCCAACGAGCAGTACTTC CASSLSGSNEQYF
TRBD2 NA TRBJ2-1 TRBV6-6 TGTGCCAGCAGCCGGACTAGCGGGTCGCGTTACAATGAGCAGTTCTTC CASSRTSGSRYNEQFF
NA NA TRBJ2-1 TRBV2 TGTGCCAGCAGTGTTGAATACAATGAGCAGTTCTTC CASSVEYNEQFF
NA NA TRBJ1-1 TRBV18 TGTGCCAGCTCACTGCAGCAGAACACTGAAGCTTTCTTT CASSLQQNTEAFF
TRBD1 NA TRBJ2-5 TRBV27 TGTGCCAGCAAGGACAGGGGGGGAGAGACCCAGTACTTC CASKDRGGETQYF
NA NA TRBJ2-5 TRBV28 TGTGCCAGCACCAAAGGAGGGAACATACAAGAGACCCAGTACTTC CASTKGGNIQETQYF
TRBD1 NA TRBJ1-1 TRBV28 TGTGCCAGCAGTGCCGACAGGGGCGGGAACACTGAAGCTTTCTTT CASSADRGGNTEAFF
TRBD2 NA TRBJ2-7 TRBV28 TGTGCCAGCAGCCCAGGGACTAGCGGGAGGGTAAGGCACTTC CASSPGTSGRVRHF
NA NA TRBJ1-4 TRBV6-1 TGTGCCAGCACTGGAATAGGACAGCACAATGAAAAACTGTTTTTT CASTGIGQHNEKLFF
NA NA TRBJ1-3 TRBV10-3 TGTGCCATCTCCGAAAGCAACACCATATATTTT CAISESNTIYF
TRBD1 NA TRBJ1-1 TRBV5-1 TGCGCCAGCAGCATGGGACAGGGTGCATCGGGCCTTGAAGCTTTCTTT CASSMGQGASGLEAFF
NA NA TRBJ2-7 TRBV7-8 TGTGCCAGCAGCTTCGGGCAGGGAAGGTACGAGCAGTACTTC CASSFGQGRYEQYF
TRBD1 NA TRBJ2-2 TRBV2 TGTGCCAGCTCCGGGACAGGGGTTGGTCTCACCGGGGAGCTGCTTTTT CASSGTGVGLTGELLF
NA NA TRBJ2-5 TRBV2 TGTGCCAGCAGTGGGGTGAGACGGGAGAGTGAGGAGACCCAGTACTTC CASSGVRRESEETQYF
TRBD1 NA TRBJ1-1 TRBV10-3 TGTGCCATCCGACAGGGAATTAACACTGAAGCTTTCTTT CAIRQGINTEAFF
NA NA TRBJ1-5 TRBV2 TGTGCCAGCAGTGAACGAACAGGCAATCAGCCCCAGCATTTT CASSERTGNQPQHF
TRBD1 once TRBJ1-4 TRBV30 TGTGCCTGGAGTGACCGGACAGGGAGGAGTGAAAAACTGTTTTTT CAWSDRTGRSEKLFF
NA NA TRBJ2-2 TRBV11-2 TGTGCCAGCAGCTTAGAGGTTACCGGGGAGCTGTTTTTT CASSLEVTGELFF
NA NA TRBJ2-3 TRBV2 TGTGCCAGCAGTGCTGGCACAGATACGCAGTATTTT CASSAGTDTQYF
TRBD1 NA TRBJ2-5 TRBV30 TGTGCCTGGAGACATGCGACCGGGACAGGGGAAGAGCAGTACTTC CAWRHATGTGEEQYF